This T cell receptor beta chain was captured in a study of T cells after yellow fever vaccination. TCRdb reanalysed the 5' RACE reads using MiXCR and keeps one entry per CDR3 protein. This table holds just under 600,000 distinct CDR3 sequences, approximately 12% found once. V dropped 3 bases and J dropped 5; count of bases not matched to a gene: 9. The CDR3 is 15 residues long. The germline V gene has CDR1 MDHEN and CDR2 SYDVKM. This sequence joins TRBV28 and TRBJ2-7, with 8 bases aligning to TRBD1. The input for sequencing was PBMCs, taken on the day of the yellow fever booster vaccination. The clonotype comes from a man aged 25-45 years who received the YFV17D yellow fever vaccine. This CDR3 is CASSFGQGSTNEQYF. DNA for the CDR3: TGTGCCAGCAGTTTCGGACAGGGAAGCACCAACGAGCAGTACTTC.